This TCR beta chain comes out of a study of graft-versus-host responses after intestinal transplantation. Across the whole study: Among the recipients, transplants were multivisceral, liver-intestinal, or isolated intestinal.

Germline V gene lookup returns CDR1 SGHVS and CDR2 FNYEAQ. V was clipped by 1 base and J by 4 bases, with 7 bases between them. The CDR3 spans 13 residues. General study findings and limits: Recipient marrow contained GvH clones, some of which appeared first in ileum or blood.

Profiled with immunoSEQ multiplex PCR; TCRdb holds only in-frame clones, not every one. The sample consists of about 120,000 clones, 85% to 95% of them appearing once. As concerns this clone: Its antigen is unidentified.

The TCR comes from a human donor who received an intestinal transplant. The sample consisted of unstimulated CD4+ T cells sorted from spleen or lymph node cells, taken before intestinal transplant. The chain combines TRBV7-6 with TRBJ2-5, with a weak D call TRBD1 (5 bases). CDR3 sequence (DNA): TGTGCCAGCAGCTTAGAGGGGCCAGAGACCCAGTACTTC. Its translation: CASSLEGPETQYF.